The next 32 T cell receptor beta chains were all read from a single sample in a study of beta chain features in type 1 diabetes. TCRB transcripts that were expressed got sequenced, as all of the isolated RNA had been reverse transcribed. Measured with immunoSEQ multiplex PCR; TCRdb has only the in-frame clones, and not every one. The sample records 900,000 or so clones, under 20% being singletons. Material for sequencing was naive CD4+ T cells from blood. The receptors originated from a woman in her late teens or twenties in good health.

Points on this clone: In the same sample, other DNA sequences code for this CDR3. The J gene is TRBJ2-2, the V gene TRBV11-2; D not certain. The CDR3 has 11 residues. V was trimmed by 5 bases and J by 8 bases, leaving 6 bases between them. Germline values: CDR1 SGHAT, CDR2 FQNNGV. Here the CDR3 DNA reads TGTGCCAGCAGCCTCGTAGGGGAGCTGTTTTTT. Residues: CASSLVGELFF. The entire variable domain, with the rest obtained from reference TRBV11-2 and TRBJ2-2, is as follows: EAGVAQSPRYKIIEKRQSVAFWCNPISGHATLYWYQQILGQGPKLLIQFQNNGVVDDSQLPKDRFSAERLKGVDSTLKIQPAKLEDSAVYLCASSLVGELFFGEGSRLTVL.

The gene calls are TRBV5-4 and TRBJ2-5; no definite D call. Between the trimmed V and J ends, which lost 4 bases and 3 bases, there was a span of 10 bases. The CDR3 sequence is 13 residues long. CDR1 and CDR2 from the germline V gene are SGHNT and YYREEE (reference sequence). The CDR3 loop reads CASSVKWEETQYF. The CDR3 nucleotides are TGTGCCAGCAGCGTCAAATGGGAAGAGACCCAGTACTTC.

This clone has more than one count but fewer than ten. The chain couples TRBV19 to TRBJ1-2, with D hard to call. V lost 8 bases, J lost 4 bases, and 11 bases lay in between. The V gene's germline CDR1 is LNHDA and CDR2 SQIVND (reference sequence). This CDR3 has 12 residues. The CDR3 DNA reads as TGTGCCAGTCATGGGAGTGGCTATGGCTACACCTTC. Protein sequence: CASHGSGYGYTF.

In its sample, this clone was seen a few times. This chain uses TRBV6-6 with TRBJ1-2; D is undetermined. Germline loops: CDR1 MNHNY, CDR2 SVGAGI (reference sequence). The V and J ends lost 2 bases and 4 bases respectively, with 14 bases between them. The CDR3 has 15 amino acids. In DNA form, the CDR3 reads TGTGCCAGCAGTTACGGAGACGGACGAGCCTATGGCTACACCTTC. This gives the protein CASSYGDGRAYGYTF.

This clone was counted a few times. The same CDR3 arises from other DNA sequences in this sample as well. This sequence joins TRBV5-1 and TRBJ2-7; no reliable D call. Germline loops: CDR1 SGHRS, CDR2 YFSETQ. The CDR3 runs to 14 residues. V lost 0 bases to trimming and J lost 3 bases, with 10 bases between them. CDR3 loop: CASSLVGTDYEQYF. The DNA for the CDR3 is TGCGCCAGCAGCTTGGTCGGAACGGACTACGAGCAGTACTTC.

This clone appeared a few times. In nucleotides, the CDR3 is TGTGCCATCAGTGAGGCGGGTATAAGAGGGACCCAGTACTTC. Translation gives CAISEAGIRGTQYF. The chain recombines TRBV10-3 with TRBJ2-5; D is perhaps TRBD2 (5 bases). V lost 2 bases to trimming and J lost 7 bases, with 14 bases between them. Looked up from germline, CDR1 is ENHRY and CDR2 is SYGVKD. CDR3 size: 14 residues.

The rearrangement joins TRBV2 to TRBJ2-2; TRBD2 agrees at 10 bases. The CDR3 loop spans 15 amino acids. Per the germline V gene, CDR1 is SNHLY and CDR2 is FYNNEI. J was trimmed by 12 bases and V by 2 bases; bases with no gene match: 9. Here the CDR3 DNA reads TGTGCCAGCAGTGAAAGGTCTGCTAGCGGGAGCAAGCTGTTTTTT. It encodes CASSERSASGSKLFF.

This clone was seen only a few times. V gene TRBV9 combines with J gene TRBJ2-1, with 9 bases lining up with TRBD2. The germline V gene has CDR1 SGDLS and CDR2 YYNGEE. The CDR3 extends over 16 amino acids. Losses at the gene ends were 4 bases for V and 7 bases for J; bases not matched to a gene: 12. DNA for the CDR3: TGTGCCAGCAGCTACACGACTAGCGGAGTACATAATGAGCAGTTCTTC. Translated, it gives CASSYTTSGVHNEQFF. The full variable domain, in which reference TRBV9 and TRBJ2-1 provide the parts outside the CDR3, is DSGVTQTPKHLITATGQRVTLRCSPRSGDLSVYWYQQSLDQGLQFLIQYYNGEERAKGNILERFSAQQFPDLHSELNLSSLELGDSALYFCASSYTTSGVHNEQFFGPGTRLTVL.

The CDR3 bases are TGCGCCAGCAGCCAAGATGGAGGGCCAGGGGGGATCCAAAACATTCAGTACTTC. Translating it yields CASSQDGGPGGIQNIQYF. The genes are TRBV4-3 and TRBJ2-4, with a possible D match to TRBD1 (7 bases). V dropped 0 bases and J dropped 5 bases, with 20 bases sitting between them. CDR1 is LGHNA, CDR2 YSLEER, per germline. The length of the CDR3 is 18 residues.

The chain links TRBV11-2 to TRBJ2-1; 9 bases align to TRBD2. The CDR3 runs 17 residues. Germline assignment: CDR1 SGHAT and CDR2 FQNNGV. Trimming took 5 bases from V and 1 from J; bases not matched to a gene: 9. The DNA of the CDR3 is TGTGCCAGCAGCCGAGGGGGAGCGGGAGGTTCCTACAATGAGCAGTTCTTC. It codes for CASSRGGAGGSYNEQFF.

This clone was counted a few times. The chain recombines TRBV7-9 with TRBJ1-1; 7 nucleotides line up with TRBD1. Per germline, CDR1 SEHNR and CDR2 FQNEAQ (reference sequence). V lost 6 bases, J lost 4 bases, and 8 bases stayed unmatched. This CDR3 contains 14 residues. The CDR3: CASRYTGAGTEAFF. CDR3 DNA: TGTGCCAGCAGGTACACAGGGGCCGGCACTGAAGCTTTCTTT.

The CDR3 bases are TGTGCCATCAGTGCAGGGCCCGGGGAGCTGTTTTTT. Its translation is CAISAGPGELFF. V gene TRBV10-3 combines with J gene TRBJ2-2; possible D gene TRBD1, 5 bases. CDR1 and CDR2 (germline): ENHRY, SYGVKD. V lost 4 bases and J lost 6, with 6 bases in between. This CDR3 region has 12 residues.

This clone was seen more than once but under ten times. Other DNA sequences in the sample encode the same CDR3. This chain joins TRBV20-1 and TRBJ2-7; D uncertain. This CDR3 is 10 amino acids long. The V gene's germline CDR1 is DFQATT and CDR2 SNEGSKA (reference sequence). V was trimmed by 6 bases and J by 3 bases, leaving 6 bases between them. CDR3 bases: TGCAGTGCCCTGGTCTACGAGCAGTACTTC. It translates to CSALVYEQYF.

The rearrangement joins TRBV28 to TRBJ2-7, with 10 bases that match TRBD2. Germline V CDR1 and CDR2: MDHEN, SYDVKM. The CDR3 has 15 amino acids. The V and J ends lost 8 bases and 6 bases, in that order; junction bases with no gene match: 13. CDR3 bases: TGTGCCAGCTTTGATCCCTCTAGCGGGAGTATCGAGCAGTACTTC. Encoded protein: CASFDPSSGSIEQYF. The full variable domain, completed using reference TRBV28 and TRBJ2-7, is DVKVTQSSRYLVKRTGEKVFLECVQDMDHENMFWYRQDPGLGLRLIYFSYDVKMKEKGDIPEGYSVSREKKERFSLILESASTNQTSMYLCASFDPSSGSIEQYFGPGTRLTVT.

The chain carries TRBV7-2 and TRBJ1-2; D not resolved. The germline V gene encodes CDR1 SGHTA and CDR2 FQGNSA. With 2 bases removed from V and 8 bases from J, the gap between germline ends came to 12 bases. This CDR3 region has 13 residues. The CDR3 DNA is TGTGCCAGCAGCTTATCCTACACCTTGGGCTACACCTTC. Translated, it gives CASSLSYTLGYTF.

V gene TRBV28 combines with J gene TRBJ2-1; a possible D gene is TRBD2 (6 bases). The CDR3 spans 15 residues. Looked up from germline, CDR1 is MDHEN and CDR2 is SYDVKM. The V gene lost 3 bases and the J gene lost 5 bases, with 14 bases spanning the gap. The CDR3 protein is CASSFWGRPDNEQFF. Here the CDR3 DNA reads TGTGCCAGCAGTTTTTGGGGGAGGCCCGACAATGAGCAGTTCTTC.

This clone occurred a few times. This sequence joins TRBV5-4 and TRBJ2-1; 8 bases are a match to TRBD2. CDR1 and CDR2 (germline): SGHNT, YYREEE (reference sequence). With V trimmed by 0 bases and J by 8 bases, 7 bases remained unmatched. The CDR3 loop spans 15 amino acids. Here the CDR3 DNA reads TGTGCCAGCAGCTTGGTCACGGGAGGGGGGGATGAGCAGTTCTTC. This encodes CASSLVTGGGDEQFF.

The chain joins TRBV14 to TRBJ2-3; D unresolved. V lost 0 bases, J lost 9 bases, and 10 bases lay in between. Germline CDR1 reads SGHDN; CDR2 reads FVKESK. The CDR3 spans 13 residues. Here the CDR3 DNA reads TGTGCCAGCAGCCAAGATTGGGAAAAAACGCAGTATTTT. Translation gives CASSQDWEKTQYF.

This chain connects TRBV6-5 to TRBJ2-3; D might be TRBD2 (5 bases). V shed 0 bases and J shed 4 bases, with 11 bases lying between them. Germline-derived CDR1 and CDR2 are MNHEY and SVGAGI. The CDR3 runs 15 residues. The CDR3 sequence: CASSYSRTRADTQYF. DNA of the CDR3: TGTGCCAGCAGTTACTCCCGGACTCGGGCAGATACGCAGTATTTT.

In its sample, this clone was seen a few times. J is TRBJ1-2 and V is TRBV7-9, with D possibly matching TRBD1 (5 bases). The CDR3 contains 13 residues. Per germline, CDR1 SEHNR and CDR2 FQNEAQ (reference sequence). V lost 1 base, J lost 5 bases, and 8 bases lay in between. CDR3 bases: TGTGCCAGCAGCTTAGACAGGATTTATGGCTACACCTTC. It codes for CASSLDRIYGYTF.

The V call is TRBV29-1, the J call TRBJ1-5, with D maybe TRBD1 (5 bases). V was shortened by 6 bases and J by 3 bases, with 12 bases between the two germline ends. Germline V gives CDR1 SQVTM, CDR2 ANQGSEA. This CDR3 spans 13 amino acids. CDR3 residues: CSVAMGLNQPQHF. CDR3 bases: TGCAGCGTCGCGATGGGACTCAATCAGCCCCAGCATTTT.

The chain recombines TRBV11-2 with TRBJ2-2; D uncertain. The length of the CDR3 is 13 residues. V was shortened by 7 bases and J by 4 bases, with 10 bases between the two germline ends. Germline V gives CDR1 SGHAT, CDR2 FQNNGV. The CDR3 coding sequence is TGTGCCAGCACCCCGGTCCTCACCGGGGAGCTGTTTTTT. Protein sequence: CASTPVLTGELFF.

This chain joins TRBV6-5 and TRBJ2-5, with D possibly TRBD1 on 5 matching bases. The CDR3 is made up of 15 amino acids. Germline V gene data show CDR1 as MNHEY and CDR2 as SVGAGI. The ends were cut back, 5 bases at V and 3 bases at J, with 16 bases in the middle. DNA of the CDR3: TGTGCCAGCAGTCAAACAGACAGTTACAAAGAGACCCAGTACTTC. It yields the protein CASSQTDSYKETQYF.

This chain uses TRBV27 with TRBJ2-6; D is undetermined. There are 14 residues in the CDR3. With 7 bases removed from V and 2 bases from J, the gap between germline ends came to 9 bases. Germline-derived CDR1 and CDR2 are MNHEY and SMNVEV (reference sequence). The CDR3 here is CASIGSPGANVLTF. CDR3 DNA: TGTGCCAGCATCGGGTCTCCTGGGGCCAACGTCCTGACTTTC.

The gene calls are TRBV5-8 and TRBJ1-5; D unclear. This CDR3 has 13 residues. Germline V gene data show CDR1 as SGHTS and CDR2 as YDEGEE. The V end lost 9 bases, the J end lost 8 bases, and 18 bases lay between the germline ends. CDR3 protein: CATTWQLIEPQHF. The CDR3 DNA follows: TGTGCCACCACCTGGCAGCTTATTGAGCCCCAGCATTTT.

This clone turned up a few times. V gene TRBV27 combines with J gene TRBJ1-4; D ambiguous. Germline V gives CDR1 MNHEY, CDR2 SMNVEV (reference sequence). The CDR3 loop spans 12 amino acids. V lost 6 bases to trimming and J lost 5 bases, with 7 bases between them. CDR3 nucleotide sequence: TGTGCCAGCAGGCAAAGGAATGAAAAACTGTTTTTT. Protein product: CASRQRNEKLFF.

This clone was observed a few times. The J gene is TRBJ2-1, the V gene TRBV10-2; D unresolved. This CDR3 region has 11 residues. Germline V lookup: CDR1 WSHSY, CDR2 SAAADI. Trimming cost V 4 bases and J 5 bases, with 3 bases left between them. CDR3 protein: CASSGHNEQFF. The CDR3 nucleotides read TGCGCCAGCAGTGGTCACAATGAGCAGTTCTTC.

The CDR3 coding sequence is TGTGCCAGCCGCGGACAGTTGAACACTGAAGCTTTCTTT. Its protein is CASRGQLNTEAFF. The chain uses TRBV9 and TRBJ1-1, with TRBD1 as a possible D gene (6 bases). Germline-derived CDR1 and CDR2 are SGDLS and YYNGEE. Trimming shortened V by 7 bases and J by 0 bases, and 10 bases separated the two germline ends. The CDR3 spans 13 residues.

The rearrangement joins TRBV11-2 to TRBJ1-2; D is undetermined. V lost 2 bases and J 7 bases, leaving 8 bases between the germline ends. Germline CDR1 SGHAT, CDR2 FQNNGV. The CDR3 loop spans 12 amino acids. CDR3 nucleotide sequence: TGTGCCAGCAGCTTATTAGTCGGTGGCTACACCTTC. Encoded protein: CASSLLVGGYTF.

The table lists this clone with a few counts. This same CDR3 is encoded by further DNA sequences in the sample. The rearrangement uses TRBV7-3 and TRBJ2-3, with D unclear. Germline CDR1 reads SGHTA; CDR2 reads FQGTGA. V was trimmed by 3 bases and J by 3 bases, leaving 7 bases between them. The CDR3 extends over 13 amino acids. The CDR3 reads CASSLERTDTQYF. The DNA for the CDR3 is TGTGCCAGCAGCTTGGAGAGGACAGATACGCAGTATTTT.

The V call is TRBV11-2, the J call TRBJ2-1; TRBD2 matches at 12 bases. V was pared by 5 bases and J by 12 bases, with 11 bases of the junction left unmatched. CDR1 and CDR2 from the germline V gene are SGHAT and FQNNGV. The CDR3 loop spans 15 amino acids. CDR3 region: CASSRRLAGELVQFF. For the CDR3, the DNA is TGTGCCAGCAGCCGCCGACTAGCGGGAGAACTTGTGCAGTTCTTC.

The chain employs TRBV7-2 and TRBJ2-1; 7 positions match TRBD2. The CDR3 is 13 amino acids. V was clipped by 5 bases and J by 6 bases; unmatched bases: 4. Germline values: CDR1 SGHTA, CDR2 FQGNSA. CDR3 sequence reads: CASSPPSGNEQFF. The CDR3 region has the DNA TGTGCCAGCAGCCCCCCTAGCGGCAATGAGCAGTTCTTC.